These T cell receptor beta chains were read from a single sample in a study of shared clonotypes between healthy human individuals. Some clones are missing from TCRdb's copy, which holds only in-frame ones; the method was immunoSEQ multiplex PCR. The sample has a few million clones; just over 90% are singletons. Source material: naive CD8+ T cells from PBMCs. These receptors all come from a man aged 18-30 years in good health. Some clones in this sample may be carry-over from other donors' samples. CDR3s include the opening cysteine and the closing phenylalanine or tryptophan. D genes are given only for firm matches.

>TRBV27|-|TRBJ2-2
CASTKWGTGELFF
TGTGCCAGCACTAAGTGGGGAACCGGGGAGCTGTTTTTT
>TRBV7-9|-|TRBJ1-5
CASSSLSGDQPQHF
TGTGCCAGCAGCTCCTTATCAGGGGATCAGCCCCAGCATTTT
>TRBV6-1|TRBD2|TRBJ2-1
CASSEAPSGRTSSYNEQFF
TGTGCCAGCAGTGAAGCGCCTAGCGGGAGGACAAGCTCCTACAATGAGCAGTTCTTC
>TRBV27|TRBD1|TRBJ2-7
CASRQGWEQYF
TGTGCCAGCAGACAGGGGTGGGAGCAGTACTTC
>TRBV6-1|-|TRBJ2-7
CASSELQNSYEQYF
TGTGCCAGCAGTGAACTACAGAACTCCTACGAGCAGTACTTC
>TRBV19|TRBD2|TRBJ2-1
CASSLWAGGRDWNEQFF
TGTGCCAGTAGTTTATGGGCGGGAGGTCGCGATTGGAATGAGCAGTTCTTC
>TRBV27|TRBD2|TRBJ2-2
CASSFLGAGATGELFF
TGTGCCAGCAGTTTCCTCGGCGCGGGAGCCACCGGGGAGCTGTTTTTT
>TRBV6-1|TRBD2|TRBJ2-7
CASSEVWEGPSYEQYF
TGTGCCAGCAGTGAGGTTTGGGAGGGGCCCTCCTACGAGCAGTACTTC
>TRBV2|-|TRBJ2-2
CASSEKGGAGELFF
TGTGCCAGCAGCGAAAAAGGGGGAGCCGGGGAGCTGTTTTTT
>TRBV4-1|-|TRBJ2-5
CASSQQGHRSQETQYF
TGCGCCAGCAGCCAACAAGGCCACAGATCCCAAGAGACCCAGTACTTC
>TRBV28|TRBD1|TRBJ2-3
CASSPRQGWVTDTQYF
TGTGCCAGCAGTCCAAGACAGGGGTGGGTCACAGATACGCAGTATTTT
>TRBV19|-|TRBJ2-1
CASLGAQQFF
TGTGCCAGTTTGGGCGCCCAGCAGTTCTTC
>TRBV21-1|-|TRBJ1-3
CASSKARGLSGNTIYF
TGTGCCAGCAGCAAAGCGAGGGGATTATCCGGAAACACCATATATTTT
>TRBV2|TRBD2|TRBJ2-7
CASSESREREGNEQYF
TGTGCCAGCAGTGAAAGTCGTGAGCGGGAGGGGAACGAGCAGTACTTC
>TRBV27|TRBD1|TRBJ2-7
CASGTGTGWNEQYF
TGTGCCAGCGGGACCGGGACAGGGTGGAACGAGCAGTACTTC
>TRBV7-2|-|TRBJ2-1
CASSPQSSYNEQFF
TGTGCCAGCAGCCCTCAGAGCTCCTACAATGAGCAGTTCTTC
>TRBV7-9|-|TRBJ2-1
CASSFPPGEAYNEQFF
TGTGCCAGCAGCTTTCCCCCGGGCGAGGCCTACAATGAGCAGTTCTTC
>TRBV7-9|-|TRBJ2-4
CASGSGGGAKNIQYF
TGTGCCAGCGGGTCAGGGGGAGGGGCCAAAAACATTCAGTACTTC
>TRBV9|-|TRBJ1-1
CASSVDSRLNTEAFF
TGTGCCAGCAGCGTAGACAGTAGATTGAACACTGAAGCTTTCTTT
>TRBV28|TRBD1|TRBJ2-5
CASSLGQGAEETQYF
TGTGCCAGCTCCCTGGGGCAGGGGGCCGAGGAGACCCAGTACTTC
>TRBV7-2|TRBD2|TRBJ2-7
CASTHQGALVAGGSYEQYF
TGTGCCAGCACCCACCAGGGGGCGTTGGTAGCGGGAGGCTCCTACGAGCAGTACTTC
>TRBV28|-|TRBJ1-4
CASSFVTPWEKLFF
TGTGCCAGCAGTTTCGTGACACCCTGGGAAAAACTGTTTTTT